The source of this T cell receptor beta chain is a study of shared clonotypes between healthy human individuals. General study results and limits: The study generally estimated greater richness for naive than memory subsets.

Regarding this clone: Its antigen is as yet unknown. Since a far larger clone is one base different, this is likely a read error. This sample includes further DNA sequences coding for the same CDR3.

Genomic DNA of every subset was divided equally among multiple immunoSEQ plates. Sorted-subset replicate PCR reactions were performed with approximately 200 ng DNA, corresponding to 30,000 to 35,000 T cell genomes. Measured with immunoSEQ multiplex PCR; TCRdb has only the in-frame clones, and not every one. The data contain fewer than 400,000 clones, approximately 79% of them singletons. This CDR3 has 13 amino acids. Germline V lookup: CDR1 SNHLY, CDR2 FYNNEI. The receptor was isolated from a man aged 25 to 40 in good health. V is TRBV2 and J is TRBJ1-4; D gene unclear. The specimen sequenced was memory CD4+ T cells sorted from blood. The subset: CD45RA-negative fraction. The CDR3 loop is CASSDLRGEKLFF. CDR3 coding DNA: TGTGCCAGCAGTGATCTTCGCGGGGAAAAGCTGTTTTTT.